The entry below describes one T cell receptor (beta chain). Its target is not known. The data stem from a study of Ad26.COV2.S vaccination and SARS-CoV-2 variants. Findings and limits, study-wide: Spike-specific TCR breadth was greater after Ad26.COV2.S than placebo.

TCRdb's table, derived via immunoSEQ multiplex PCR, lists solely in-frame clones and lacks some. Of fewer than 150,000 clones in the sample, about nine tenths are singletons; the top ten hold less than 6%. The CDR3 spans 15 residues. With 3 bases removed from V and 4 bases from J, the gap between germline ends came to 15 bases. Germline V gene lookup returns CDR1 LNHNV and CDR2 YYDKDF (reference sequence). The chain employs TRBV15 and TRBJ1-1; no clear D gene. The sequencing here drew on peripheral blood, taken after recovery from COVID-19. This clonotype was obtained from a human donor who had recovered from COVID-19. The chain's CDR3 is CATSSFKREVTEAFF. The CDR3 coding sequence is TGTGCCACCAGCAGTTTTAAGCGGGAGGTCACTGAAGCTTTCTTT.